Listed here are 25 T cell receptor beta chains from one sample, sequenced in a study of molecular identifiers for immune sequencing clone quantification. TCRdb itself ran the PCR reads through MiXCR, one entry per CDR3 protein. The sample contains hundreds of thousands of distinct CDR3 sequences, roughly a quarter of which appear only once. Material for sequencing was naive CD8+ T cells from blood, with Jurkat cell RNA spiked in. Documented subset: FACS-sorted CD8+CD4-CCR7+CD45RA+ naive T cells. The receptors here all came from a human donor in good health. Some libraries in this study had Jurkat cell RNA spiked in.

This clonotype was seen many times. The chain joins TRBV12-3 or TRBV12-4 to TRBJ2-3, with D perhaps TRBD1 or TRBD2 (5 bases each). The CDR3 has 14 residues. Trimming pared 6 bases from V and 2 bases from J, leaving 12 bases between. CDR3 DNA sequence: TGTGCCAGCAGCCCGGGACCTATCACAGATACGCAGTATTTT. Translated: CASSPGPITDTQYF.

This clonotype was detected many times. The chain is built from TRBV7-9 and TRBJ1-1; D ambiguous. V was pared by 1 base and J by 6 bases, with 9 bases between. The CDR3 runs to 13 residues. CDR1 and CDR2 from the germline V gene are SEHNR and FQNEAQ (reference sequence). Here the CDR3 reads CASSLEPRAEAFF. The DNA of the CDR3 is TGTGCCAGCAGCTTAGAACCCAGAGCTGAAGCTTTCTTT.

Regarding this clonotype: A much larger clone differs from this one at a single base, so this may be a read error. This rearrangement joins TRBV14 to TRBJ2-3; D remains unclear. The length of the CDR3 is 13 residues. Germline CDR1 SGHDN, CDR2 FVKESK. CDR3 region: CASSLFFTDTQCF. Here the CDR3 DNA reads TGTGCCAGCAGCCTATTCTTTACAGATACGCAGTGTTTT.

Only one count was recorded for this clonotype. One end of the junction varies from germline; a read error may be responsible. This chain links TRBV5-1 with TRBJ2-7, with 12 bases matching TRBD2. Germline loops: CDR1 SGHRS, CDR2 YFSETQ. This CDR3 contains 15 residues. CDR3 coding DNA: TGCGCCAGCAGCGGAGGACTAGCGGGAATCTACGGGCAGTACTTC. Translating gives CASSGGLAGIYGQYF. Full variable domain (remainder filled in from reference TRBV5-1 and TRBJ2-7): KAGVTQTPRYLIKTRGQQVTLSCSPISGHRSVSWYQQTPGQGLQFLFEYFSETQRNKGNFPGRFSGRQFSNSRSEMNVSTLELGDSALYLCASSGGLAGIYGQYFGPGTRLTVT.

This clonotype was counted at least ten times. The chain employs TRBV29-1 and TRBJ2-2; TRBD2 is a possible D gene (5 bases). Per germline, CDR1 SQVTM and CDR2 ANQGSEA. V was trimmed by 5 bases and J by 3 bases, leaving 7 bases between them. The CDR3 extends over 12 amino acids. The CDR3 loop is CSVRLYTGELFF. The CDR3 region has the DNA TGCAGCGTTCGACTATACACCGGGGAGCTGTTTTTT.

This clonotype was counted many times. The rearrangement links TRBV12-5 to TRBJ2-3; possible D gene TRBD2, 7 bases. Germline V gene lookup returns CDR1 LGHNT and CDR2 FRNRAP. The CDR3 has 18 amino acids. The germline V and J ends were trimmed by 0 bases and 2 bases, with 18 bases remaining between them. The CDR3 reads CASGLVGGAETYTDTQYF. The CDR3 DNA is TGTGCTAGTGGTTTGGTAGGGGGGGCCGAAACTTACACAGATACGCAGTATTTT.

The CDR3 spells CASSSDRGGTEAFF. CDR3 bases: TGTGCCAGCAGTTCCGACAGGGGCGGGACTGAAGCTTTCTTT. The V gene is TRBV12-3 or TRBV12-4, the J gene TRBJ1-1; 8 nucleotides align to TRBD1. The length of the CDR3 is 14 residues. The junction had 6 bases not matched to a gene; V was cut back by 4 bases and J by 5 bases.

This clonotype was seen at least ten times. This rearrangement joins TRBV30 to TRBJ2-3; D might be TRBD2 (6 bases). The germline gives CDR1 GTSNPN, CDR2 SVGIG (reference sequence). The CDR3 spans 13 residues. V was cut by 1 base and J by 5 bases, with 10 bases left in between. The CDR3 reads CAWSEEAGDTQYF. DNA of the CDR3: TGTGCCTGGAGTGAGGAAGCGGGAGATACGCAGTATTTT. The entire variable domain, with the rest obtained from reference TRBV30 and TRBJ2-3, is as follows: SQTIHQWPATLVQPVGSPLSLECTVEGTSNPNLYWYRQAAGRGLQLLFYSVGIGQISSEVPQNLSASRPQDRQFILSSKKLLLSDSGFYLCAWSEEAGDTQYFGPGTRLTVL.

Worth noting for this clonotype: One base away lies a much larger clone, so this may be a sequencing read error. The gene calls are TRBV6-6 and TRBJ2-3; TRBD2 aligns across 7 bases. V lost 6 bases and J lost 4; bases outside the gene matches: 10. The CDR3 has 15 amino acids. Germline assignment: CDR1 MNHNY and CDR2 SVGAGI (reference sequence). This CDR3 reads CASRQQAGLADTQYF. For the CDR3, the DNA is TGTGCCAGCAGACAACAAGCGGGGTTAGCAGATACGCAGTATTTT.

Turning to this clonotype: Mismatch with germline at one junction end may stem from a read error. The genes are TRBV30 and TRBJ2-7, with TRBD2 as a possible D gene (6 bases). CDR3 length equals 14 residues. The germline V gene encodes CDR1 GTSNPN and CDR2 SVGIG (reference sequence). The CDR3 DNA reads TGTGTCTGGAGGGCAGGTGTGAGGACCTACGAGCAGTACTTC. Translation: CVWRAGVRTYEQYF. Using reference TRBV30 and TRBJ2-7 for the parts outside the CDR3, the full variable domain is SQTIHQWPATLVQPVGSPLSLECTVEGTSNPNLYWYRQAAGRGLQLLFYSVGIGQISSEVPQNLSASRPQDRQFILSSKKLLLSDSGFYLCVWRAGVRTYEQYFGPGTRLTVT.

This rearrangement joins TRBV7-9 to TRBJ1-5; D gene unclear. CDR3 length equals 14 residues. Germline V gene lookup returns CDR1 SEHNR and CDR2 FQNEAQ (reference sequence). With 5 bases removed from V and 2 bases from J, the gap between germline ends came to 10 bases. The CDR3 loop reads CASSTGLGNQPQHF. The CDR3, as DNA: TGTGCCAGCAGCACCGGACTAGGCAATCAGCCCCAGCATTTT.

The V and J genes are TRBV20-1 and TRBJ2-7, with 9 bases identical to TRBD2. The V segment lost 0 bases and the J segment 7 bases; nucleotides outside the gene matches: 7. This CDR3 has 14 amino acids. Germline V gene data show CDR1 as DFQATT and CDR2 as SNEGSKA (reference sequence). CDR3 region: CSARDLVAGVEQYF. CDR3 in DNA: TGCAGTGCTAGAGATTTGGTAGCGGGAGTTGAGCAGTACTTC.

In the case of this clonotype: This could be a read error, since a much larger clone is one nucleotide away. The CDR3 ends on some other residue instead of the conserved phenylalanine or tryptophan, so this is likely a read error. The CDR3 nucleotides are TGTGCCAGCAACCCTACTCAGAACACTGAAGCTTTCCTT. It encodes CASNPTQNTEAFL. The rearrangement uses TRBV7-9 and TRBJ1-1, with D hard to call. Germline loops: CDR1 SEHNR, CDR2 FQNEAQ (reference sequence). V lost 7 bases, J lost 1 base, and 10 bases lay in between. The CDR3 has 13 amino acids.

This clonotype was counted ten times or more. The chain links TRBV30 to TRBJ1-3; D not resolved. The germline V gene encodes CDR1 GTSNPN and CDR2 SVGIG (reference sequence). The CDR3 is made up of 14 amino acids. Trimming shortened V by 1 base and J by 0 bases, and 7 bases separated the two germline ends. The CDR3 spells CAWSDGSSGNTIYF. CDR3 in DNA: TGTGCCTGGAGTGACGGGTCCTCTGGAAACACCATATATTTT.

This chain connects TRBV12-3 or TRBV12-4 to TRBJ1-2, with 8 bases identical to TRBD1. V was clipped by 2 bases and J by 0 bases; unmatched bases: 11. CDR3 length equals 18 residues. The CDR3 loop reads CASSLLAPGGNTNYGYTF. The CDR3 nucleotides read TGTGCCAGCAGTTTATTGGCTCCAGGGGGCAATACTAACTATGGCTACACCTTC.

This clonotype was recorded a few times. This chain links TRBV25-1 with TRBJ1-2; no reliable D call. Trimming stripped 6 bases from V and 1 base from J, with 18 bases between. Germline CDR1 MGHDK, CDR2 SYGVNS. This CDR3 spans 16 amino acids. Here the CDR3 reads CASSRGGGWSNYGYTF. CDR3 sequence (DNA): TGTGCCAGCAGCCGGGGAGGAGGTTGGAGTAACTATGGCTACACCTTC.

As for this clonotype: The junction shows a germline mismatch at one end, possibly a read error. The J gene is TRBJ2-7, the V gene TRBV7-6; 7 bases are shared with TRBD1. The CDR3 is 14 amino acids. Per the germline V gene, CDR1 is SGHVS and CDR2 is FNYEAQ. CDR3 sequence: CASSLAGQPYGQYF. In nucleotides, the CDR3 is TGTGCCAGCAGCTTAGCGGGACAGCCTTACGGGCAGTACTTC.

The table lists this clonotype with a few counts. The chain uses TRBV19 and TRBJ2-7, with unresolved D. CDR3 length equals 14 residues. Germline lookup yields CDR1 LNHDA and CDR2 SQIVND (reference sequence). V dropped 2 bases and J dropped 3 bases, with 11 bases sitting between them. CDR3 in amino acids: CASSILGTGYEQYF. CDR3 DNA: TGTGCCAGTAGTATATTGGGAACCGGCTACGAGCAGTACTTC.

This clonotype was seen a few times. The chain couples TRBV2 to TRBJ1-5; D unresolved. V gave up 0 bases and J gave up 3 bases, with 12 bases separating them. The CDR3 spans 16 residues. Germline loops: CDR1 SNHLY, CDR2 FYNNEI. CDR3 in DNA: TGTGCCAGCAGTGAAGCGTCGCGGCAGCTCAATCAGCCCCAGCATTTT. Its translation is CASSEASRQLNQPQHF.

This clonotype was seen many times. The rearrangement joins TRBV6-2 or TRBV6-3 to TRBJ1-1, with a possible D match to TRBD1 (5 bases). The V gene lost 6 bases and the J gene lost 6 bases, with 8 bases spanning the gap. This CDR3 has 11 residues. The germline V gene encodes CDR1 MNHEY and CDR2 SVGEGT. CDR3 sequence: CASSRVAEAFF. As DNA, the CDR3 is TGTGCCAGCAGCAGGGTGGCTGAAGCTTTCTTT.

Regarding this clonotype: A read error may explain this, as a much larger clone is one base away. This chain joins TRBV29-1 and TRBJ1-1; possibly TRBD1 for D (5 bases). Trimming stripped 6 bases from V and 1 base from J, with 12 bases between. CDR1 and CDR2 (germline): SQVTM, ANQGSEA. This CDR3 is 13 amino acids long. The CDR3 loop reads CSVVGGWNTEAFF. CDR3 DNA: TGCAGCGTCGTGGGGGGGTGGAACACTGAAGCTTTCTTT. The full variable domain, with the rest looked up from reference TRBV29-1 and TRBJ1-1, is SAVISQKPSRDICQRGTSLTIQCQVDSQVTMMFWYRQQPGQSLTLIATANQGSEATYESGFVIDKFPISRPNLTFSTLTVSNMSPEDSSIYLCSVVGGWNTEAFFGQGTRLTVV.

Here the CDR3 reads CASSLARAGDEETQYF. DNA for the CDR3: TGCGCCAGCAGCTTGGCTCGAGCGGGAGATGAAGAGACCCAGTACTTC. V usage is TRBV5-1 and J usage is TRBJ2-5; 8 nucleotides align to TRBD2. Germline CDR1 and CDR2: SGHRS and YFSETQ. J was trimmed by 3 bases and V by 0 bases; bases with no gene match: 7. This CDR3 is built from 16 residues.

This clonotype was seen at least ten times. The chain carries TRBV7-2 and TRBJ2-7; perhaps TRBD1 as D (5 bases). Between the trimmed V and J ends, which lost 3 bases and 4 bases, there was a span of 13 bases. CDR1 and CDR2 from the germline V gene are SGHTA and FQGNSA. The CDR3 sequence is 14 residues long. The CDR3 bases are TGTGCCAGCAGCTTCTACCAGGGAACTTACGAGCAGTACTTC. It codes for CASSFYQGTYEQYF.

The chain links TRBV4-3 to TRBJ2-7; 7 bases agree with TRBD2. CDR1 LGHNA and CDR2 YSLEER come from the germline V gene. This CDR3 contains 15 residues. Trimming cost V 1 base and J 3 bases; bases outside gene matches: 6. CDR3 amino acids: CASSQGTSANYEQYF. The DNA of the CDR3 is TGCGCCAGCAGCCAAGGCACTAGCGCAAACTACGAGCAGTACTTC.

The J gene is TRBJ1-5, the V gene TRBV19; D is unclear. Trimming removed 6 bases at V and 4 bases at J, with 16 bases between. CDR3 size: 15 residues. Germline-derived CDR1 and CDR2 are LNHDA and SQIVND (reference sequence). The CDR3 coding sequence is TGTGCCAGTAGCCCTGGACTGGTAATAAATCAGCCCCAGCATTTT. Its protein product is CASSPGLVINQPQHF.